What follows describes a single TCR beta chain. This record comes from a study of blood T cell repertoires in COVID-19. Study information: Whether acute or convalescent, the COVID-19 samples came from the United States, Italy and Spain. PBMCs, B-cell-depleted T cells, or T cells provided the cDNA or gDNA that made up the material.

In the source study's methods: Amplified reference gene primers provided the basis for estimating nucleated cell counts. Sequenced by immunoSEQ multiplex PCR; TCRdb stores in-frame clones only, minus some. V, J and clone size were drawn from that table, and D and trimming were deduced from the DNA. This table has under 350,000 clones, roughly 85% appearing once. The ends lost 1 base at V and 6 bases at J; junction bases unmatched: 2. Germline V gene sequence: CDR1 LGHNA, CDR2 YSLEER. The CDR3 contains 14 residues. Sequenced input: peripheral blood. The chain links TRBV4-3 to TRBJ2-1; the match to TRBD2 covers 8 bases. This sequence was found in a woman in her forties or fifties who had recovered from COVID-19. Here the CDR3 reads CASSQVGTSNEQFF. DNA for the CDR3: TGCGCCAGCAGCCAAGTTGGGACTAGCAATGAGCAGTTCTTC.